This TCR beta chain came from a study of cytomegalovirus exposure and HLA in healthy donors (dated by TCRdb to 2017 to 2019). A note on the overall study: An earlier analysis of around 600 of the donors reported approximately 290 Gb of sequence data and some 120 million unique TCR beta sequences from some 180 million T cells. An early release that covered about 600 HLA-typed donors contained 300 to 350 gigabases of sequencing data and roughly 84 million unique TCR sequences. Among the roughly 400 genotyped donors, approximately 77% belonged to the genetic ancestry cluster associated with self-reported Caucasian donors. The study aimed to test whether signatures of past pathogen exposure could be identified by cataloging public T cell receptors. The study used immunosequencing to profile the T cell repertoires of several hundred subjects and linked those repertoires to cytomegalovirus serostatus. Along with the approximately 650-subject first cohort, a separate validation cohort of over a hundred different subjects was used. The study combined high-throughput TCR immunosequencing, statistical association of individual TCRs with disease status, and machine learning to predict cytomegalovirus infection status. A later analysis re-analyzed previously published TCR beta repertoires from several hundred donors and added high-resolution HLA genotyping to study TCR occurrence patterns. Rather than using new phenotypic data, the later analysis identified candidate immune exposures from TCR beta sequences and from how often those sequences occurred across donors. In an earlier analysis of more than 550 of the donors, high-throughput TCR beta sequencing was used to judge whether each TCR beta V gene segment behaved as functional or pseudogenic. Donor age, sex, ethnicity and CMV serostatus were collected together with the repertoire data. Genome-wide SNP genotypes for about 65% of the 666 donors were used in a later genetic analysis, which treated that subset as a discovery cohort. All discovery cohort repertoires had been generated on a single sequencing platform. HLA typing covered class I and class II loci at four-digit resolution. The number of typed donors differed by locus: about 629-640 for A, B, C, DRB1 and DQB1; some 500 for DQA1; around 580 for DPA1; and 450 to 480 for DPB1. Because of strong linkage in the cohort, roughly five DR-DQ haplotypes were treated as single units for association and clustering. Among 398 genotyped donors of the cohort, an average of about 240,000 unique TCR beta nucleotide sequences were sequenced per donor, 15% to 20% of them non-productive.

Receptors were amplified or captured by the immunoSEQ multiplex PCR assay. For the multiplex PCR, a mixture combining 60 forward primers for TCR Vbeta segments and 13 reverse primers for TCR Jbeta segments was used. The CDR3 region of rearranged TCR beta genes was amplified from genomic DNA with a multiplex PCR assay. The Illumina HiSeq System was used to sequence the amplified TCR beta libraries as 87-base-pair reads. In the paper's pipeline: A later analysis counted around 72 million unique TCR beta chains across the 666 repertoires, and 9.5 million to 11 million of these chains were shared by at least two donors. Raw reads were error-corrected and collapsed into unique sequences by a nearest-neighbor algorithm in which closely related sequences were merged to remove PCR and sequencing errors. To assign V, D and J gene segments, CDR3 sequences were aligned to IMGT reference sequences. Each retained sequence needed at least a six-nucleotide match to both a V gene segment and a J gene segment. Rearrangements were called productive when the CDR3 lacked stop codons and stayed in frame with V and J; all others were non-productive. CDR3 was defined according to IMGT convention as the region running from the second conserved V-encoded cysteine to the conserved J-encoded phenylalanine. The earlier analysis of approximately 500 of the donors excluded sequences that lacked an unambiguous match to a single V gene segment. In an earlier analysis of a few hundred of the donors, a V segment was called functional when productive rearrangements were above 56.7%, and segregating when the standard deviation between donors exceeded 5%. To diagnose cytomegalovirus status from the catalog of TCR beta chain sequences, a statistical classification framework was built. In a later analysis, TCR nucleotide sequences were compared against IMGT/GENE-DB human TR gene sequences so that V and J genes could be assigned. A later analysis assigned CDR3 sequences and most-parsimonious VDJ recombination scenarios with the TCRdist pipeline. A later analysis defined each TCR beta chain by its CDR3 amino acid sequence plus V-gene family, and excluded reads lacking a unique V-gene family. A later analysis removed 592 highly shared, low-generation-probability nucleotide sequences to deal with suspected cross-contamination and a sequencing artifact. For each public chain, a later analysis derived a clonal expansion index from normalized ranks of inferred template counts within each repertoire. Generation probabilities in a later analysis came from a VDJ recombination model fitted to out-of-frame rearrangements, and those results were checked against IGoR. In a later analysis, TCR-TCR, TCR-HLA and TCR-CMV co-occurrence was scored with hypergeometric tests, and a repertoire-size bias correction was applied to TCR pairs. A later analysis estimated false discovery rates by permuting HLA or CMV assignments 20 times. In a later analysis, co-occurring TCRs were grouped using DBSCAN, with TCRdist sequence similarity added in when clustering inside HLA-allele-positive subsets. Co-occurrence clustering excluded repertoires with fewer than 30,000 or more than 120,000 public chains, plus five with anomalous nucleotide sharing. Sourced from immuneACCESS, this table was stored by TCRdb with only in-frame sequences that have V and J called. A share of the clones is absent; for the studies checked, an unresolved V gene accounts for under half, and the remainder has no known explanation. V and J calls and clone size are copied from that table; D and trimming were computed from the DNA. The sample table shows roughly 240,000 clones, and over 80% are seen once. The top ten clonotypes cover more than 5% of the sample.

This clone appeared a single time. Its antigen is still unknown. Base qualities are not at hand, and no much larger clone is one base apart. The research as a whole found: A further reported finding was that TCR beta sequences accurately predicted the HLA-A and HLA-B alleles for most subjects in the first cohort. When HLA alleles, especially DR and DQ, strongly co-occurred, attributing TCR associations to individual alleles was difficult. According to the authors, the approach could potentially be generalized to other disease states and immunological phenotypes. Because counts were too low, about 18 rarely observed V segments, including chromosome 9 orphons, were excluded from the earlier analysis of 587 of the donors. Several of the top co-occurrence clusters appeared to be linked to parvovirus B19, influenza, CMV and Epstein-Barr virus, according to a later analysis. An earlier analysis of several hundred of the donors showed that most TCR beta V segments appeared in productive rearrangements either about 87% or about 30% of the time, which broadly matched IMGT annotations. Roughly uniform sequencing depth across donors was assumed in presence/absence analyses, although this assumption may not hold. A few of the identified cytomegalovirus-associated TCR beta chains were confirmed in vitro to be specific for cytomegalovirus antigens. In a later analysis, HLA-associated TCR beta chains showed more clonal expansion and lower generation probabilities than non-associated chains that were equally common. In a later genetic analysis, fewer N-insertions in productive TCRs were reported among donors in an Asian-associated ancestry cluster than the 666-donor mean. According to a later analysis, most CMV-associated TCR beta chains appeared to be HLA-restricted, and the HLA associations seemed to be driven largely by CMV exposure. A cluster of highly shared sequence variants was judged likely to represent a technical artifact of the sequencing pipeline. The study gave a list of about 160 TCR beta chains associated with cytomegalovirus. In a later analysis, 15,000 to 20,000 TCR beta sequences were associated with specific HLA alleles at a false discovery rate of 0.05. This cohort had only TCR beta chains sequenced, and the lack of alpha or paired-chain data limited which features could be detected. In both the original and validation cohorts, the classifier was reported to diagnose cytomegalovirus status with high specificity and sensitivity. Linkage disequilibrium might explain the correlated functional status among segregating V segments, but an unknown experimental factor could not be ruled out. Some IMGT-functional V segments, including TRBV6-2 and TRBV6-3, could not be told apart with the 87-base-pair reads, so those segments were excluded. The only immune exposure information available for the cohort was CMV serostatus. Across donors, most TCR sequences were observed very rarely, whereas some public TCRs were present in many individuals. A later analysis found that TCR association rates varied across HLA loci, with DRB1 alleles showing the most associated TCRs and HLA-C alleles the fewest. An association between a missense DCLRE1C variant and V-gene and J-gene trimming of TCR beta chains was found in a later genetic analysis and replicated in an independent cohort. Because HLA typing was unavailable for some donors at each locus, only the typed subset was used in association tests.

Including cysteine and phenylalanine, the CDR3 has 13 amino acids. Only CDR3 DNA remains: 39 bases, in frame from the first base. V is clipped by 3 bases and J by 13 bases, and the sequence between their germline boundaries is 18 bases long. Taken from the germline V gene, the CDR1 and CDR2 loops are KGHSH and LQKENI. In total, approximately 610 healthy bone marrow donors made up the cohort. Cohort members were all nominally healthy when sampled, although unrecorded immune exposures were likely present. The donor tested CMV seropositive and was one of the 289 seropositive cohort members. Every donor gave a peripheral blood sample, and the peripheral blood mononuclear cells from that sample were used for TCR beta sequencing. The Qiagen DNeasy Blood Extraction Kit was used to extract genomic DNA from the blood cell samples.

Sequenced sample: PBMCs. The sequence is built from TRBV18 and TRBJ1-1; the D gene is possibly TRBD1, with 6 bases matching. The sequence derives from a woman aged 40-49 years in good health and CMV-seropositive. The CDR3 protein: CASSPEQQGLDFF. The base sequence is TGTGCCAGCTCACCCGAACAACAGGGATTAGATTTCTTT.